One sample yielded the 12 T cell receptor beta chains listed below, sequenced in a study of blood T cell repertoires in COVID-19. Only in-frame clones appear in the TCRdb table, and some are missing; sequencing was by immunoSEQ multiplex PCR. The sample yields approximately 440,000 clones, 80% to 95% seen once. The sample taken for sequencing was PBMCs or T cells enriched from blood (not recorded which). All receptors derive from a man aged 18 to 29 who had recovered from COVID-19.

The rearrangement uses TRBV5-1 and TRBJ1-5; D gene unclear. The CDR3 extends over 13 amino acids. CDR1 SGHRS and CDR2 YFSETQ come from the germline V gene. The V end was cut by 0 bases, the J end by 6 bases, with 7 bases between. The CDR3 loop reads CASSLEEGQPQHF. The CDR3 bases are TGCGCCAGCAGCTTGGAAGAGGGTCAGCCCCAGCATTTT. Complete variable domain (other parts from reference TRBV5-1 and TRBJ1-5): KAGVTQTPRYLIKTRGQQVTLSCSPISGHRSVSWYQQTPGQGLQFLFEYFSETQRNKGNFPGRFSGRQFSNSRSEMNVSTLELGDSALYLCASSLEEGQPQHFGDGTRLSIL.

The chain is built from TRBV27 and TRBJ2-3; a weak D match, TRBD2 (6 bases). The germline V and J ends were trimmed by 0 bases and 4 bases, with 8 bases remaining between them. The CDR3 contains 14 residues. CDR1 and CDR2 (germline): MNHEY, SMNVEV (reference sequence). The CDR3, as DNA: TGTGCCAGCAGTTTATCGGGGGACTCAGATACGCAGTATTTT. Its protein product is CASSLSGDSDTQYF.

The CDR3 nucleotides are TGTGCCAGCAGTTCCCCCGGGAGCGGGCAGGGCGATACGCAGTATTTT. It translates to CASSSPGSGQGDTQYF. The chain couples TRBV28 to TRBJ2-3; the D gene is possibly TRBD2 (6 bases). The CDR3 length is 16 residues. Germline-derived CDR1 and CDR2 are MDHEN and SYDVKM. V dropped 4 bases and J dropped 6 bases, with 20 bases sitting between them.

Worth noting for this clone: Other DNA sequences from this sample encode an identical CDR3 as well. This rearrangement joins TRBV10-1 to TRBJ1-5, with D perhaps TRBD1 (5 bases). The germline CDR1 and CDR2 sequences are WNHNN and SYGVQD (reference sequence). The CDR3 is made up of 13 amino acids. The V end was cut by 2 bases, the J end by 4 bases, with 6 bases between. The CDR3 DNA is TGCGCCAGCAGTGAGACAGGAAATCAGCCCCAGCATTTT. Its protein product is CASSETGNQPQHF.

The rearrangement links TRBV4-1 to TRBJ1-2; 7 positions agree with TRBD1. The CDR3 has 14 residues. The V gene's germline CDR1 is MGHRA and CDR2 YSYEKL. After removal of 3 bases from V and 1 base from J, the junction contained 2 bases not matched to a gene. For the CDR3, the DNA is TGCGCCAGCAGCCACGGGACAGATAACTATGGCTACACCTTC. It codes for CASSHGTDNYGYTF.

The CDR3 sequence is CASSPPVTADYGYTF. CDR3 nucleotide sequence: TGTGCCAGCTCACCACCGGTAACAGCCGACTATGGCTACACCTTC. The chain combines TRBV18 with TRBJ1-2; D is unresolved. The CDR3 runs 15 residues. The V gene lost 0 bases and the J gene lost 3 bases, with 11 bases spanning the gap. Germline V lookup: CDR1 KGHSH, CDR2 LQKENI.

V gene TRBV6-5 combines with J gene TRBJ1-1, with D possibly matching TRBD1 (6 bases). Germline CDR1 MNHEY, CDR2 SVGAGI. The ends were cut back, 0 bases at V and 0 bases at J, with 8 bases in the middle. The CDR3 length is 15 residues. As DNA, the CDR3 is TGTGCCAGCAGTTACTCTCAGGGGATGAACACTGAAGCTTTCTTT. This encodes CASSYSQGMNTEAFF.

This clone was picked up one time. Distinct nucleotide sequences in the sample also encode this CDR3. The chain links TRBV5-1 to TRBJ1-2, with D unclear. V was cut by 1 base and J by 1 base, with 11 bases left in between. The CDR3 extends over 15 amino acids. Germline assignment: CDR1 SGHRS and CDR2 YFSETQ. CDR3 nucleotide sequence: TGCGCCAGCAGCTTGACGGGGAACGATAACTATGGCTACACCTTC. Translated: CASSLTGNDNYGYTF.

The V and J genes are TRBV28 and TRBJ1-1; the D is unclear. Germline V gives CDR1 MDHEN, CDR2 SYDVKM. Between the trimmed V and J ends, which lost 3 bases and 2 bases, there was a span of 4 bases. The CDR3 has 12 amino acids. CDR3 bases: TGTGCCAGCAGTTTCTACAACACTGAAGCTTTCTTT. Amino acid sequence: CASSFYNTEAFF.

The CDR3 loop is CASSQDPTSGAYNEQFF. The CDR3 coding sequence is TGCGCCAGCAGCCAAGACCCGACTAGCGGGGCCTACAATGAGCAGTTCTTC. This rearrangement joins TRBV4-1 to TRBJ2-1, with 11 positions matching TRBD2. The germline V gene has CDR1 MGHRA and CDR2 YSYEKL. The CDR3 is 17 residues long. The V segment lost 0 bases and the J segment 2 bases; nucleotides outside the gene matches: 3.

For the CDR3, the DNA is TGTGCCAGCAGTCCATTGGGAGGTCGCTACAATGAGCAGTTCTTC. As protein: CASSPLGGRYNEQFF. This sequence joins TRBV6-5 and TRBJ2-1; weak D call: TRBD2 (6 bases). V was pared by 5 bases and J by 3 bases, with 14 bases between. The CDR3 totals 15 residues. In germline, CDR1 is MNHEY, CDR2 SVGAGI.

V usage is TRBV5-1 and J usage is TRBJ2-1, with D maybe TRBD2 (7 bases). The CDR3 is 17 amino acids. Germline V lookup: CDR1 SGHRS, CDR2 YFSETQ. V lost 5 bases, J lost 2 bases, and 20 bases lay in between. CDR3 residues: CASSYGHGGLAYNEQFF. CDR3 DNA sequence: TGCGCCAGCAGTTATGGCCACGGGGGGCTGGCCTACAATGAGCAGTTCTTC.